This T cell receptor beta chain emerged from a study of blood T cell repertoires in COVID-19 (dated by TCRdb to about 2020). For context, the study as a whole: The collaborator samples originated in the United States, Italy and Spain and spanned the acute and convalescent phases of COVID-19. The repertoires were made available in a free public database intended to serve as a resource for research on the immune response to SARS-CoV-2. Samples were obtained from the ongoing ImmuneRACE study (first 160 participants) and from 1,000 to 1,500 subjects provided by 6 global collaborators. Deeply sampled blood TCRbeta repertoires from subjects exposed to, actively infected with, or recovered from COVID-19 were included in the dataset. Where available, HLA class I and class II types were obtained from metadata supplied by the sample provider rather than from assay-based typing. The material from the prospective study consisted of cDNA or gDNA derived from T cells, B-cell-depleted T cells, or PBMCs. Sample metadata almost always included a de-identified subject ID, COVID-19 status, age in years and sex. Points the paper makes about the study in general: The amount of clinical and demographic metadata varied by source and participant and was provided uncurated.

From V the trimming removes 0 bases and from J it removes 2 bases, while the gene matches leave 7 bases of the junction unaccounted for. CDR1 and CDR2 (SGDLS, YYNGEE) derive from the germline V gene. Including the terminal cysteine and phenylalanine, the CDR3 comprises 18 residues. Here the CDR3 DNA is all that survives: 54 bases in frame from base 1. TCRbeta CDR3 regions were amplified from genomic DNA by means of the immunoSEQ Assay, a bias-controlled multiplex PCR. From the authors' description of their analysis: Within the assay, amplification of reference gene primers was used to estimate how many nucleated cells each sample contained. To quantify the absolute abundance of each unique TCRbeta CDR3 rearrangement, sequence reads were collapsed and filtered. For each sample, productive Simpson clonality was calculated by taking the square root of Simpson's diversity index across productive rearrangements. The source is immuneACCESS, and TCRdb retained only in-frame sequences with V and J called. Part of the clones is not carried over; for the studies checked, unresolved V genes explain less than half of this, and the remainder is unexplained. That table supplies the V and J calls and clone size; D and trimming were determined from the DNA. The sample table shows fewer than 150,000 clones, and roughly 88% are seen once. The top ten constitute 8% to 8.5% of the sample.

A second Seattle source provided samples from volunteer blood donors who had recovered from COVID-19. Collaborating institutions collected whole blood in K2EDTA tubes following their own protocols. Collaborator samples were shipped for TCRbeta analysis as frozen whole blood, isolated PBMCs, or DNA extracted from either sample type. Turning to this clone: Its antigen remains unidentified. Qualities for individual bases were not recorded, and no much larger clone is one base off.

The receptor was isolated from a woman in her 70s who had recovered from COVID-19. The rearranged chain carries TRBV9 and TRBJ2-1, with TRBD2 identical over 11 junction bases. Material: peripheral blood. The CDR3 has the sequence CASSVGLAGGLTYNEQFF. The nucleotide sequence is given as TGTGCCAGCAGCGTAGGGCTAGCGGGAGGCCTGACCTACAATGAGCAGTTCTTC.